This T cell receptor beta chain was observed in a study of tumor and adjacent non-tumor tissue in lung cancer. On the study more broadly: The cohort had 12 to 13 adenocarcinoma, 2 squamous cell and 1 small cell patients. Aged about 31 to 80 years, patients included more than nine men and a few women with stage I to III disease. Whole-study findings and limits: Tumor tissue had significantly higher TCR diversity than normal lung. Top 100 clones took a larger repertoire share in normal lung.

Per germline, CDR1 MNHEY and CDR2 SVGAGI. The CDR3 covers 14 residues. RNA was extracted from bulk tissue without any cell sorting. For this clonotype: Its cognate antigen is unknown. The junction departs from the called germline gene at one end, perhaps through a read error.

A modified ARM-PCR protocol with three rounds of nested PCR amplified TCRbeta. TCRdb called the multiplex PCR reads again in MiXCR, with one record for every CDR3 protein. Among approximately 76,000 distinct CDR3 sequences listed, nearly 70% were seen once. Sample: lung tumor tissue. The chain couples TRBV6-5 to TRBJ2-2; D gene uncertain. This receptor was obtained from a woman aged 70-85 years with non-small cell lung cancer. The CDR3 here is CASTPTLGTGELFF. CDR3 DNA sequence: TGCGCCAGCACCCCCACCCTGGGGACCGGGGAGCTGTTTTTT.